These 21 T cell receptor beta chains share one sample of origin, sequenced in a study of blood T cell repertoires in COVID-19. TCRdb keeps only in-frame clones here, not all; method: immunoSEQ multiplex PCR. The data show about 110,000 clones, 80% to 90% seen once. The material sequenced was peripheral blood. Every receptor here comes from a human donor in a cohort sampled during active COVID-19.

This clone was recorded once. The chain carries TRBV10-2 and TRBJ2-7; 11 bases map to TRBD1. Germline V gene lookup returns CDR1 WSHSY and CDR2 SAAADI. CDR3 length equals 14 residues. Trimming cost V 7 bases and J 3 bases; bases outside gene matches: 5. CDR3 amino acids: CASTAGTGGYEQYF. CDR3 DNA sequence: TGCGCCAGCACCGCTGGGACAGGGGGCTACGAGCAGTACTTC.

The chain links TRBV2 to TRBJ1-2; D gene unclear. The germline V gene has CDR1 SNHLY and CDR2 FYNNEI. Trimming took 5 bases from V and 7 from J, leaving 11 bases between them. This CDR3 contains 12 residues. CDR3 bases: TGTGCCAGCAGTCTTCAGGCCTTTGGCTACACCTTC. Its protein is CASSLQAFGYTF.

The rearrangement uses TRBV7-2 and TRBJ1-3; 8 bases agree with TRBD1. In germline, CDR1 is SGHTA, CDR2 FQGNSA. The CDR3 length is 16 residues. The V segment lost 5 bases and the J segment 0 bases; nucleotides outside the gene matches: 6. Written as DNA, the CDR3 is TGTGCCAGCAGCCTGACAGGGGAGAGCTCTGGAAACACCATATATTTT. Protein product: CASSLTGESSGNTIYF.

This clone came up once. The CDR3 loop is CASSQRTGGMYEQYF. The CDR3 coding sequence is TGTGCCAGCAGCCAGCGGACAGGGGGCATGTACGAGCAGTACTTC. V is TRBV7-2 and J is TRBJ2-7; 11 bases line up with TRBD1. From germline, CDR1 is SGHTA and CDR2 FQGNSA. This CDR3 spans 15 amino acids. V was clipped by 5 bases and J by 4 bases; unmatched bases: 7.

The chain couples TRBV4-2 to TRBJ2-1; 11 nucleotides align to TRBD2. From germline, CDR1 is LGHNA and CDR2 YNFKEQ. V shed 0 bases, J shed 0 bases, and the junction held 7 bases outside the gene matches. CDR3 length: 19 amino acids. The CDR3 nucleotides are TGTGCCAGCAGCCAAGATGGTATTACTAGCGGGGGCTCCTACAATGAGCAGTTCTTC. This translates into CASSQDGITSGGSYNEQFF.

CDR3 sequence reads: CASSLLSGVEETQYF. CDR3 DNA: TGTGCCAGCAGCTTACTCAGCGGGGTGGAGGAGACCCAGTACTTC. The chain uses TRBV7-2 and TRBJ2-5; 7 nucleotides match TRBD2. The CDR3 runs to 15 residues. J was trimmed by 5 bases and V by 2 bases; bases with no gene match: 8. The V gene's germline CDR1 is SGHTA and CDR2 FQGNSA.

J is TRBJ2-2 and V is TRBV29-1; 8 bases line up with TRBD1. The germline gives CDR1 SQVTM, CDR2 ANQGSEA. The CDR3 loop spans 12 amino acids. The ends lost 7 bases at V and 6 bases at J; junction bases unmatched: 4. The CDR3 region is CSGRGLAGELFF. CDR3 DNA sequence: TGCAGCGGCAGGGGGCTGGCCGGGGAGCTGTTTTTT.

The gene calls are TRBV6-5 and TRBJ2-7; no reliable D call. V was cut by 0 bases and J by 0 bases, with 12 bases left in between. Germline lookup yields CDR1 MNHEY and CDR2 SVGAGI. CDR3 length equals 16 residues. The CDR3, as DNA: TGTGCCAGCAGTTACTCGCTCCAGGCGAGCTCCTACGAGCAGTACTTC. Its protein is CASSYSLQASSYEQYF.

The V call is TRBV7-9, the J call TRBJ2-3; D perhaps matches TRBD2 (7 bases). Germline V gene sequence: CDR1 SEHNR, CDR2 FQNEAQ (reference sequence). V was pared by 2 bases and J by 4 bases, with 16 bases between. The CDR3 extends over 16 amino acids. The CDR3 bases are TGTGCCAGCAGCTTATCCCCGGGGGGCCGGGCAGATACGCAGTATTTT. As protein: CASSLSPGGRADTQYF.

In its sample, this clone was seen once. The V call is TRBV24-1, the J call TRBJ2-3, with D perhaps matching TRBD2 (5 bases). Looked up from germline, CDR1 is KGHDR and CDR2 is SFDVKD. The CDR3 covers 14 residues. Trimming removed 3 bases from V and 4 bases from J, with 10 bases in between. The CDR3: CATSDASFPDTQYF. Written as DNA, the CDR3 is TGTGCCACCAGTGATGCTAGCTTCCCAGATACGCAGTATTTT.

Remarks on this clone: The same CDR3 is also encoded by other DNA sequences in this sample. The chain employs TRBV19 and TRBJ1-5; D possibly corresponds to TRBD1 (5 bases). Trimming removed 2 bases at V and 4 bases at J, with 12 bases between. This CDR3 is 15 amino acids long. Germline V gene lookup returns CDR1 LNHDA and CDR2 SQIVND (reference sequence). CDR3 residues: CASSIWGQGNQPQHF. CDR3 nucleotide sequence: TGTGCCAGTAGTATATGGGGCCAGGGTAATCAGCCCCAGCATTTT.

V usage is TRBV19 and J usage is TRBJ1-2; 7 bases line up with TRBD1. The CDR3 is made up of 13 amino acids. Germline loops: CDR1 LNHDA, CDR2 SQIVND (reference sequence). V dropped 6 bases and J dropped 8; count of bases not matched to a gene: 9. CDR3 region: CASSRQGAYGYTF. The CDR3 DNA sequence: TGTGCCAGTAGCCGACAGGGAGCTTACGGCTACACCTTC. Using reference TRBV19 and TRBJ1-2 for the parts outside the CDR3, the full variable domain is DGGITQSPKYLFRKEGQNVTLSCEQNLNHDAMYWYRQDPGQGLRLIYYSQIVNDFQKGDIAEGYSVSREKKESFPLTVTSAQKNPTAFYLCASSRQGAYGYTFGSGTRLTVV.

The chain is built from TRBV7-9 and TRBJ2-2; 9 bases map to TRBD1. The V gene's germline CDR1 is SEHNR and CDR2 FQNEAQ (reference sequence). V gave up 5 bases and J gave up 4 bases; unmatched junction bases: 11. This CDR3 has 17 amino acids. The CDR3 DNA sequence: TGTGCCAGCAGCGTCACCGGGACAGGGTCTAGCACCGGGGAGCTGTTTTTT. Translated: CASSVTGTGSSTGELFF.

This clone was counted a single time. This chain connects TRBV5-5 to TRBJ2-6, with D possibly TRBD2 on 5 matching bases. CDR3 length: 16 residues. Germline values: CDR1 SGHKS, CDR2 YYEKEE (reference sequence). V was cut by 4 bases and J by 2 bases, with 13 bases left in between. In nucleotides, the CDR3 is TGTGCCAGCAGCCCTGATGGAGGAACTGGGGCCAACGTCCTGACTTTC. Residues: CASSPDGGTGANVLTF.

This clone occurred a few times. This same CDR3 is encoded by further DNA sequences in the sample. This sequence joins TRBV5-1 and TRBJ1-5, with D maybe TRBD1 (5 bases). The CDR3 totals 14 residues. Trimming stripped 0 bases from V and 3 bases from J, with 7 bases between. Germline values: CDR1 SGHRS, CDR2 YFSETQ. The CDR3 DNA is TGCGCCAGCAGCTTGGGACAGTCCAATCAGCCCCAGCATTTT. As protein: CASSLGQSNQPQHF.

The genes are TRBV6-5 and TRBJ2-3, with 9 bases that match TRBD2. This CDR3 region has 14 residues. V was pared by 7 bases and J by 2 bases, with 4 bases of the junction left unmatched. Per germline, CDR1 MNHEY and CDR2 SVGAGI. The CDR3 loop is CASMKRGDTDTQYF. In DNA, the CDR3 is TGTGCCAGCATGAAGCGGGGGGACACAGATACGCAGTATTTT.

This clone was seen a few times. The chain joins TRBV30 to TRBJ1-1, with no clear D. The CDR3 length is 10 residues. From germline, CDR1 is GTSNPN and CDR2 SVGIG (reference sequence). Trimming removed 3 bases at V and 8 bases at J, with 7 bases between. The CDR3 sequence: CAWRAIEAFF. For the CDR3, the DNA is TGTGCCTGGAGAGCCATCGAAGCTTTCTTT.

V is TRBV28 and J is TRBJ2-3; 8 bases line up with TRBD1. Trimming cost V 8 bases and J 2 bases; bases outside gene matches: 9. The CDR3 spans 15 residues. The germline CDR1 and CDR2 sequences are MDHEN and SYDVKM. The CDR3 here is CASPPRTGTTDTQYF. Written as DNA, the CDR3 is TGTGCCAGCCCTCCTCGGACAGGGACCACAGATACGCAGTATTTT.

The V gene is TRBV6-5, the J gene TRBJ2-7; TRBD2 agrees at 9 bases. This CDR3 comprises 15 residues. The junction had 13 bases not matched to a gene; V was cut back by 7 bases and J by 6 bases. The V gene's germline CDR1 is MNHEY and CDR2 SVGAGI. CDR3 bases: TGTGCCAGCATGAGGGATAGCGGGGGCTTCTCCGAGCAGTACTTC. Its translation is CASMRDSGGFSEQYF.

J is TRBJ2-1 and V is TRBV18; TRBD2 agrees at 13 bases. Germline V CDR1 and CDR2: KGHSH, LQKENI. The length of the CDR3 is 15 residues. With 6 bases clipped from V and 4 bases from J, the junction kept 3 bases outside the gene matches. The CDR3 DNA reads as TGTGCCAGCTCCCGGACTAGCGGGGGTTACAATGAGCAGTTCTTC. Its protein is CASSRTSGGYNEQFF.

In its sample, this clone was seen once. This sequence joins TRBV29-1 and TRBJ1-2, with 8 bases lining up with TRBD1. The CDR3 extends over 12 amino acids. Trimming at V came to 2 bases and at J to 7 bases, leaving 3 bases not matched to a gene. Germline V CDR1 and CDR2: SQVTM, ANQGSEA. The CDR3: CSVESGGFGYTF. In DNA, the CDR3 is TGCAGCGTTGAATCAGGGGGCTTTGGCTACACCTTC. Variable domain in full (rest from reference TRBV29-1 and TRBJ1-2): SAVISQKPSRDICQRGTSLTIQCQVDSQVTMMFWYRQQPGQSLTLIATANQGSEATYESGFVIDKFPISRPNLTFSTLTVSNMSPEDSSIYLCSVESGGFGYTFGSGTRLTVV.